The 31 T cell receptor beta chains listed next were all sequenced from one sample in a study of shared clonotypes between healthy human individuals (dated by TCRdb to the early 2020s). The library relied on the immunoSEQ multiplex PCR assay. Entries here come from immuneACCESS through TCRdb and include only in-frame sequences with V and J called. Some clones fail to appear in such tables; in the studies checked, an unresolved V gene covers under half of the shortfall, and the cause of the remainder is unknown. This sample gives 1,400,000 or so clones in total; approximately 98.5% of them show up just once. Together, the top ten hold under 0.45% of the sample. The sample consisted of naive CD4+ T cells sorted from blood. Reading the label with the study, this specimen's cell subset or site is: CD45RA+ positively selected. These receptors came from a man aged 30 to 39 in good health.

This sequence joins TRBV6-5 and TRBJ1-4; no reliable D call. Germline V gives CDR1 MNHEY, CDR2 SVGAGI. CDR3 size: 15 residues. The V and J ends lost 0 bases and 8 bases respectively, with 13 bases between them. The CDR3 sequence: CASSYSGQSNEKLFF. CDR3 DNA: TGTGCCAGCAGTTACTCAGGGCAGAGCAACGAAAAACTGTTTTTT.

The V and J genes are TRBV28 and TRBJ1-5, with D maybe TRBD1 (5 bases). Germline CDR1 MDHEN, CDR2 SYDVKM. This CDR3 region has 17 residues. Trimming cost V 10 bases and J 7 bases, with 29 bases left between them. CDR3 sequence reads: CATQSLTQGDSGQPQHF. The CDR3 DNA is TGTGCCACCCAATCCCTTACCCAAGGAGATTCAGGGCAGCCCCAGCATTTT.

This chain uses TRBV5-4 with TRBJ2-3; D may be TRBD1 or TRBD2 (5 bases each). V was trimmed by 0 bases and J by 5 bases, leaving 16 bases between them. The CDR3 loop spans 16 amino acids. Germline lookup yields CDR1 SGHNT and CDR2 YYREEE (reference sequence). As DNA, the CDR3 is TGTGCCAGCAGCTTGGAGCCGAACGGGGCCAGAGATACGCAGTATTTT. Its translation: CASSLEPNGARDTQYF.

The chain carries TRBV29-1 and TRBJ2-5, with D perhaps TRBD2 (5 bases). The CDR3 sequence is 12 residues long. With 7 bases removed from V and 5 bases from J, the gap between germline ends came to 14 bases. CDR1 SQVTM and CDR2 ANQGSEA come from the germline V gene. CDR3 nucleotide sequence: TGCAGCGCCACGTGGTGGGAGGAGACCCAGTACTTC. It encodes CSATWWEETQYF.

The chain links TRBV11-2 to TRBJ2-7; D might be TRBD1 or TRBD2, each matching 5 bases. The CDR3 sequence is 13 residues long. CDR1 is SGHAT, CDR2 FQNNGV, per germline. V dropped 5 bases and J dropped 4 bases, with 12 bases sitting between them. In nucleotides, the CDR3 is TGTGCCAGCAGCCCGGGGCCCAAGTACGAGCAGTACTTC. Translated, it gives CASSPGPKYEQYF.

This chain joins TRBV7-2 and TRBJ2-7, with 8 positions matching TRBD2. Germline V gene data show CDR1 as SGHTA and CDR2 as FQGNSA. J was trimmed by 2 bases and V by 5 bases; bases with no gene match: 14. This CDR3 comprises 17 residues. The CDR3: CASSPPPSSGYTYEQYF. The CDR3 coding sequence is TGTGCCAGCAGCCCACCTCCGTCTAGCGGGTACACCTACGAGCAGTACTTC.

In DNA, the CDR3 is TGTGCCAGCAGCGAGGGGACAGGACTTGGCTATGGCTACACCTTC. This encodes CASSEGTGLGYGYTF. The V call is TRBV9, the J call TRBJ1-2; 8 bases align to TRBD1. The CDR3 is 15 residues long. Germline CDR1 reads SGDLS; CDR2 reads YYNGEE. The V gene end was trimmed by 3 bases and the J gene end by 4 bases; junction bases not matched to a gene: 8.

This chain uses TRBV5-1 with TRBJ2-7; 7 positions match TRBD2. V lost 4 bases, J lost 3 bases, and 10 bases stayed unmatched. CDR1 SGHRS and CDR2 YFSETQ come from the germline V gene. This CDR3 region has 15 residues. The CDR3 region is CASSPSAGEFYEQYF. In DNA form, the CDR3 reads TGCGCCAGCAGCCCCTCGGCGGGGGAATTCTACGAGCAGTACTTC.

Details on this clone: The sample carries other DNA sequences with the same CDR3. The J gene is TRBJ2-7, the V gene TRBV7-9; 7 bases are a match to TRBD1. V was pared by 3 bases and J by 0 bases, with 2 bases of the junction left unmatched. The CDR3 has 14 residues. Germline CDR1 SEHNR, CDR2 FQNEAQ (reference sequence). DNA for the CDR3: TGTGCCAGCAGCTTCGGGACAGCCTCCTACGAGCAGTACTTC. It is translated as CASSFGTASYEQYF.

The chain combines TRBV27 with TRBJ2-3; D gene uncertain. The V end lost 2 bases, the J end lost 3 bases, and 12 bases lay between the germline ends. The germline gives CDR1 MNHEY, CDR2 SMNVEV (reference sequence). The CDR3 is 15 residues long. The chain's CDR3 is CASSLVGYNTDTQYF. CDR3 bases: TGTGCCAGCAGTTTAGTAGGGTACAATACAGATACGCAGTATTTT.

V and J are TRBV6-6 and TRBJ2-1; 10 bases align to TRBD2. Germline CDR1 and CDR2: MNHNY and SVGAGI (reference sequence). J gave up 4 bases and V 0 bases, and 0 bases lay outside the gene matches. This CDR3 region has 15 residues. CDR3 protein: CASSYSSGGYNEQFF. In nucleotides, the CDR3 is TGTGCCAGCAGTTACTCTAGCGGGGGGTACAATGAGCAGTTCTTC.

This clone appeared a single time. V usage is TRBV9 and J usage is TRBJ2-7; either TRBD1 or TRBD2 may fit D (6 bases each). Deletions cut 4 bases from V and 5 bases from J, with 16 bases between. The CDR3 contains 14 residues. CDR1 is SGDLS and CDR2 is YYNGEE in the germline V gene. DNA for the CDR3: TGTGCCAGCAGCCCGTTGGTGGGGGGCGACGAGCAGTACTTC. It translates to CASSPLVGGDEQYF.

The chain carries TRBV10-2 and TRBJ2-5, with D possibly being TRBD1 (5 bases). Germline CDR1 WSHSY, CDR2 SAAADI. This CDR3 comprises 14 residues. V dropped 2 bases and J dropped 1 base, with 8 bases sitting between them. DNA of the CDR3: TGCGCCAGCAGTGAGACGACAGTCCAAGAGACCCAGTACTTC. Residues: CASSETTVQETQYF.

The V call is TRBV27, the J call TRBJ2-1, with a possible D match to TRBD2 (7 bases). Germline CDR1 MNHEY, CDR2 SMNVEV (reference sequence). This CDR3 comprises 14 residues. V lost 3 bases to trimming and J lost 9 bases, with 15 bases between them. Written as DNA, the CDR3 is TGTGCCAGCAGTTTCTGGACTAGAGGGGGTGAGCAGTTCTTC. Translation gives CASSFWTRGGEQFF.

V and J are TRBV5-1 and TRBJ1-1; 9 nucleotides agree with TRBD1. The CDR3 is 15 amino acids. Per the germline V gene, CDR1 is SGHRS and CDR2 is YFSETQ. Trimming at V came to 4 bases and at J to 8 bases, leaving 12 bases not matched to a gene. The CDR3 DNA reads TGCGCCAGCAGCCCCGAGACAGGGGGGTTCCCCGAAGCTTTCTTT. As protein: CASSPETGGFPEAFF.

This chain connects TRBV7-6 to TRBJ2-1; D may match TRBD1 or TRBD2 (5 bases each). CDR1 is SGHVS, CDR2 FNYEAQ, per germline. The CDR3 contains 12 residues. Trimming left V 8 bases short and J 4 bases short, with 9 bases between. This CDR3 is CASGGIYNEQFF. As DNA, the CDR3 is TGTGCCAGCGGGGGAATTTACAATGAGCAGTTCTTC.

J is TRBJ2-5 and V is TRBV27; D unclear. Germline assignment: CDR1 MNHEY and CDR2 SMNVEV (reference sequence). V lost 4 bases, J lost 2 bases, and 26 bases lay in between. This CDR3 is built from 19 residues. The CDR3, as DNA: TGTGCCAGCAGTTCCCACTCTCCCGGGCCAGGTCCAACACAAGAGACCCAGTACTTC. This encodes CASSSHSPGPGPTQETQYF.

The chain carries TRBV28 and TRBJ1-3; D is undetermined. Germline V gives CDR1 MDHEN, CDR2 SYDVKM. V dropped 2 bases and J dropped 10 bases, with 9 bases sitting between them. The CDR3 runs 12 residues. This CDR3 reads CASSLHPGTIYF. The CDR3 DNA is TGTGCCAGCAGTTTACACCCCGGGACCATATATTTT.

The rearrangement joins TRBV5-4 to TRBJ2-3, with 14 bases fitting TRBD2. The germline V gene has CDR1 SGHNT and CDR2 YYREEE (reference sequence). V lost 0 bases to trimming and J lost 4 bases; unmatched junction nucleotides: 1. The CDR3 is 16 residues long. The chain's CDR3 is CASSLGTSGGPDTQYF. CDR3 in DNA: TGTGCCAGCAGCTTGGGGACTAGCGGGGGGCCAGATACGCAGTATTTT.

The chain links TRBV7-2 to TRBJ2-5, with D maybe TRBD2 (6 bases). This CDR3 is 16 amino acids long. The germline V gene has CDR1 SGHTA and CDR2 FQGNSA. Between the trimmed V and J ends, which lost 5 bases and 0 bases, there was a span of 16 bases. The CDR3 region is CASSNPWLANQETQYF. The CDR3 bases are TGTGCCAGCAGCAATCCGTGGCTAGCGAACCAAGAGACCCAGTACTTC.

In its sample, this clone was seen once. This rearrangement joins TRBV29-1 to TRBJ2-3; 14 bases line up with TRBD2. CDR1 is SQVTM, CDR2 ANQGSEA, per germline. CDR3 length: 18 residues. CDR3: CTITGTSGRGATVDTQYF. The CDR3, as DNA: TGCACCATAACCGGGACTAGCGGGAGAGGGGCCACAGTAGATACGCAGTATTTT.

This chain links TRBV6-1 with TRBJ1-5; a possible D gene is TRBD1 (6 bases). The V gene lost 2 bases and the J gene lost 1 base, with 18 bases spanning the gap. Germline V gene lookup returns CDR1 MNHNS and CDR2 SASEGT. The CDR3 runs 18 residues. In DNA, the CDR3 is TGTGCCAGCAGTGAAAGGGGGGCGCCATGGGAGAGCAATCAGCCCCAGCATTTT. Encoded protein: CASSERGAPWESNQPQHF.

This clone was observed a single time. The V and J genes are TRBV27 and TRBJ2-7, with D uncertain. The CDR3 extends over 13 amino acids. Germline-derived CDR1 and CDR2 are MNHEY and SMNVEV (reference sequence). V gave up 7 bases and J gave up 3 bases, with 13 bases separating them. This CDR3 reads CASMRLSGYEQYF. CDR3 in DNA: TGTGCCAGCATGCGGCTATCGGGCTACGAGCAGTACTTC.

V gene TRBV9 combines with J gene TRBJ2-6, with D unresolved. The CDR3 has 15 residues. Germline V gene sequence: CDR1 SGDLS, CDR2 YYNGEE. Trimming cost V 0 bases and J 2 bases, with 6 bases left between them. Here the CDR3 DNA reads TGTGCCAGCAGCGTAGCCTGGGCTGGGGCCAACGTCCTGACTTTC. Its protein product is CASSVAWAGANVLTF.

This clone was observed a single time. V gene TRBV10-3 combines with J gene TRBJ1-2; 7 nucleotides match TRBD1. The germline V gene has CDR1 ENHRY and CDR2 SYGVKD. The CDR3 runs to 14 residues. After removal of 4 bases from V and 8 bases from J, the junction contained 10 bases not matched to a gene. In nucleotides, the CDR3 is TGTGCCATCAGTGCTGACAGGGTATCGGGGGGCTACACCTTC. Translated: CAISADRVSGGYTF.

This clone has a single count. The V and J genes are TRBV6-5 and TRBJ2-7, with 7 bases that match TRBD2. V lost 0 bases, J lost 2 bases, and 4 bases stayed unmatched. Per the germline V gene, CDR1 is MNHEY and CDR2 is SVGAGI. The CDR3 loop spans 15 amino acids. The CDR3 sequence is CASSYSLAVAYEQYF. Here the CDR3 DNA reads TGTGCCAGCAGTTACTCTCTAGCGGTGGCCTACGAGCAGTACTTC.

V usage is TRBV7-3 and J usage is TRBJ2-1, with 10 nucleotides matching TRBD2. The V and J ends lost 5 bases and 8 bases, in that order; junction bases with no gene match: 21. Per germline, CDR1 SGHTA and CDR2 FQGTGA. This CDR3 is 19 amino acids long. The CDR3 DNA is TGTGCCAGCAGCCCGGGGCGGCTAGCGGGAGCCAATTGGTGGGATGAGCAGTTCTTC. It is translated as CASSPGRLAGANWWDEQFF.

The V call is TRBV27, the J call TRBJ2-7, with D possibly matching TRBD2 (6 bases). V lost 8 bases, J lost 1 base, and 18 bases lay in between. The CDR3 sequence is 15 residues long. Per germline, CDR1 MNHEY and CDR2 SMNVEV (reference sequence). In DNA, the CDR3 is TGTGCCAGCGGGCCAACTAGCTGGGGTTCCTACGAGCAGTACTTC. Its translation is CASGPTSWGSYEQYF.

The chain recombines TRBV15 with TRBJ2-5; tentative D call: TRBD1 (6 bases). In germline, CDR1 is LNHNV, CDR2 YYDKDF (reference sequence). V was trimmed by 5 bases and J by 5 bases, leaving 21 bases between them. This CDR3 is built from 16 residues. In DNA, the CDR3 is TGTGCCACCAGCCCTTTAGGCACAGGGACCGAGGAGACCCAGTACTTC. This gives the protein CATSPLGTGTEETQYF.

CDR3 sequence reads: CASSYEPWGNYGYTF. Written as DNA, the CDR3 is TGTGCCAGCAGTTATGAACCGTGGGGGAACTATGGCTACACCTTC. The chain is built from TRBV6-5 and TRBJ1-2; D may be TRBD1 (5 bases). Between the trimmed V and J ends, which lost 3 bases and 2 bases, there was a span of 13 bases. The CDR3 is 15 residues long. CDR1 is MNHEY and CDR2 is SVGAGI in the germline V gene.

J is TRBJ1-1 and V is TRBV6-5, with D possibly TRBD1 on 5 matching bases. The CDR3 covers 11 residues. CDR1 and CDR2 (germline): MNHEY, SVGAGI. DNA for the CDR3: TGTGCGTGTGTGGGGGACACTGAAGCTTTCTTT. The encoded protein is CACVGDTEAFF.